These 26 T cell receptor beta chains were sequenced from one sample in a study of cytomegalovirus exposure and HLA in healthy donors. In the PCR, 60 Vbeta and 13 Jbeta primers were used. Generated by immunoSEQ multiplex PCR, the TCRdb table keeps only in-frame clones and is missing some. This sample has roughly 100,000 clones, with about three quarters found just once. The sequencing sample was made of PBMCs. These receptors originate from a woman aged 40 to 55 in good health and CMV-seropositive.

The chain recombines TRBV5-1 with TRBJ2-7; 7 nucleotides agree with TRBD2. Germline V gene data show CDR1 as SGHRS and CDR2 as YFSETQ. V was clipped by 4 bases and J by 0 bases; unmatched bases: 1. CDR3 length equals 13 residues. CDR3 coding DNA: TGCGCCAGCAGCGGCGGGAGCTCCTACGAGCAGTACTTC. Its translation is CASSGGSSYEQYF.

The table lists this clone with a few counts. V is TRBV28 and J is TRBJ2-7, with 9 bases that match TRBD1. The CDR3 has 16 residues. After removal of 4 bases from V and 3 bases from J, the junction contained 10 bases not matched to a gene. Germline V lookup: CDR1 MDHEN, CDR2 SYDVKM. CDR3 nucleotides: TGTGCCAGCAGTTCCCGCCGCGGGACAGGGAACTACGAGCAGTACTTC. This gives the protein CASSSRRGTGNYEQYF. Drawing the rest from reference TRBV28 and TRBJ2-7, the complete variable domain is DVKVTQSSRYLVKRTGEKVFLECVQDMDHENMFWYRQDPGLGLRLIYFSYDVKMKEKGDIPEGYSVSREKKERFSLILESASTNQTSMYLCASSSRRGTGNYEQYFGPGTRLTVT.

The J gene is TRBJ2-7, the V gene TRBV27, with D possibly matching TRBD2 (7 bases). Germline CDR1 is MNHEY and CDR2 is SMNVEV (reference sequence). Trimming removed 3 bases at V and 2 bases at J, with 11 bases between. The CDR3 is made up of 14 amino acids. CDR3 nucleotides: TGTGCCAGCAGTTTGGGGGGGCCGGCCTACGAGCAGTACTTC. Translated: CASSLGGPAYEQYF.

The V and J genes are TRBV29-1 and TRBJ2-5; 7 nucleotides agree with TRBD1. Germline lookup yields CDR1 SQVTM and CDR2 ANQGSEA. The length of the CDR3 is 13 residues. V lost 7 bases and J lost 0; bases outside the gene matches: 5. The CDR3 sequence: CSGTGTDQETQYF. The CDR3 DNA is TGCAGCGGCACCGGGACAGACCAAGAGACCCAGTACTTC.

This clone was found a few times. The rearrangement uses TRBV6-1 and TRBJ2-7; TRBD2 aligns across 9 bases. V lost 1 base and J lost 4; bases outside the gene matches: 2. The CDR3 spans 14 residues. CDR1 MNHNS and CDR2 SASEGT come from the germline V gene. The CDR3, as DNA: TGTGCCAGCAGTGAAGGGCTAGCGGGATACGAGCAGTACTTC. It codes for CASSEGLAGYEQYF.

The V gene is TRBV28, the J gene TRBJ1-2, with D possibly matching TRBD1 (5 bases). Germline V lookup: CDR1 MDHEN, CDR2 SYDVKM. This CDR3 has 17 amino acids. Between the trimmed V and J ends, which lost 2 bases and 5 bases, there was a span of 21 bases. DNA for the CDR3: TGTGCCAGCAGTTTAGGGGTATGGCCAGGGATCGGTTATGGCTACACCTTC. Amino acid sequence: CASSLGVWPGIGYGYTF.

This chain joins TRBV28 and TRBJ2-7; TRBD1 aligns across 8 bases. J gave up 2 bases and V 5 bases, and 26 bases lay outside the gene matches. Germline V lookup: CDR1 MDHEN, CDR2 SYDVKM. CDR3 length equals 21 residues. The CDR3 here is CASSLDRAISPSGWTPYEQYF. CDR3 nucleotides: TGTGCCAGCAGTCTGGACAGGGCAATATCCCCCTCTGGCTGGACCCCCTACGAGCAGTACTTC.

About this clone itself: One junction end does not reproduce the germline sequence, and a read error may be involved. The chain combines TRBV2 with TRBJ1-3; a possible D gene is TRBD1 (5 bases). The CDR3 is 13 residues long. The germline V gene has CDR1 SNHLY and CDR2 FYNNEI. The CDR3 DNA reads TGTGCCAGCAGCGAAGACAGTAGAAACACCATATATTTT. This encodes CASSEDSRNTIYF.

This clone appeared once. V is TRBV19 and J is TRBJ1-5, with TRBD1 as a possible D gene (5 bases). Per the germline V gene, CDR1 is LNHDA and CDR2 is SQIVND (reference sequence). CDR3 length: 16 residues. The ends were cut back, 3 bases at V and 1 base at J, with 13 bases in the middle. The CDR3 loop is CASSMGPGNSNQPQHF. The CDR3 region has the DNA TGTGCCAGTAGTATGGGGCCAGGGAACAGCAATCAGCCCCAGCATTTT.

The chain uses TRBV5-4 and TRBJ2-4; a possible D gene is TRBD2 (5 bases). CDR1 is SGHNT, CDR2 YYREEE, per germline (reference sequence). The CDR3 runs 10 residues. CDR3 nucleotides: TGTGCTAAGAGGGTGGACATTCAGTACTTC. Translation: CAKRVDIQYF.

V is TRBV7-8 and J is TRBJ2-7, with TRBD1 matching 9 bases. The CDR3 is made up of 15 amino acids. The germline CDR1 and CDR2 sequences are SGHVS and FQNEAQ. The V and J ends lost 5 bases and 3 bases, in that order; junction bases with no gene match: 8. The CDR3 region is CASSISRDRVYEQYF. The DNA of the CDR3 is TGTGCCAGCAGCATCAGCCGGGACAGGGTCTACGAGCAGTACTTC.

This clone was seen a handful of times. This chain joins TRBV12-5 and TRBJ1-4; D gene ambiguous. This CDR3 is built from 14 residues. V lost 1 base, J lost 8 bases, and 11 bases lay in between. The germline V gene has CDR1 LGHNT and CDR2 FRNRAP. CDR3 residues: CASGLGGMEEKLFF. In nucleotides, the CDR3 is TGTGCTAGTGGTTTGGGAGGGATGGAAGAAAAACTGTTTTTT.

The chain combines TRBV6-6 with TRBJ1-1, with D unclear. CDR3 length: 11 amino acids. Germline V gene lookup returns CDR1 MNHNY and CDR2 SVGAGI (reference sequence). The V and J ends lost 4 bases and 6 bases respectively, with 6 bases between them. The CDR3 here is CASSSGAEAFF. In nucleotides, the CDR3 is TGTGCCAGCAGTTCCGGGGCTGAAGCTTTCTTT.

The rearrangement links TRBV27 to TRBJ1-2, with 7 bases matching TRBD1. Losses at the gene ends were 8 bases for V and 8 bases for J; bases not matched to a gene: 11. In germline, CDR1 is MNHEY, CDR2 SMNVEV (reference sequence). The CDR3 has 13 residues. The CDR3, as DNA: TGTGCCAGCTCACAGGGGCCATGGGGAGGCTACACCTTC. Translated, it gives CASSQGPWGGYTF.

The chain is built from TRBV28 and TRBJ1-6, with 10 bases lining up with TRBD1. Germline CDR1 is MDHEN and CDR2 is SYDVKM. The CDR3 is made up of 18 amino acids. V lost 6 bases and J lost 0; bases outside the gene matches: 8. The CDR3 nucleotides read TGTGCCAGCAGCTTCGGACAGGGGGGAAGCTCCTATAATTCACCCCTCCACTTT. It specifies CASSFGQGGSSYNSPLHF.

The chain joins TRBV5-4 to TRBJ2-2; the D gene is possibly TRBD2 (6 bases). Germline V CDR1 and CDR2: SGHNT, YYREEE (reference sequence). V was shortened by 4 bases and J by 7 bases, with 17 bases between the two germline ends. The CDR3 has 15 residues. The CDR3 DNA reads as TGTGCCAGCAGCCCGGAGACTAGAATGGACGGGGAGCTGTTTTTT. It encodes CASSPETRMDGELFF.

This chain connects TRBV4-1 to TRBJ1-2; D might be TRBD1 (6 bases). The CDR3 is 15 residues long. Looked up from germline, CDR1 is MGHRA and CDR2 is YSYEKL. V lost 2 bases, J lost 3 bases, and 13 bases lay in between. The CDR3 reads CASSQIYRVDYGYTF. CDR3 DNA sequence: TGCGCCAGCAGCCAAATCTACAGGGTCGACTATGGCTACACCTTC.

The chain combines TRBV7-2 with TRBJ2-7; the match to TRBD2 covers 7 bases. CDR1 is SGHTA and CDR2 is FQGNSA in the germline V gene. The CDR3 covers 14 residues. V gave up 2 bases and J gave up 2 bases; unmatched junction bases: 3. Here the CDR3 reads CASSLRLATYEQYF. The CDR3, as DNA: TGTGCCAGCAGCTTACGACTAGCCACCTACGAGCAGTACTTC.

The chain links TRBV9 to TRBJ1-2; the D gene is possibly TRBD1 (6 bases). Trimming removed 5 bases from V and 7 bases from J, with 15 bases in between. The CDR3 spans 13 residues. Germline V gene data show CDR1 as SGDLS and CDR2 as YYNGEE. The CDR3 loop is CASSTGAGVGYTF. The CDR3 DNA is TGTGCCAGCAGTACTGGGGCAGGGGTTGGCTACACCTTC.

This rearrangement joins TRBV6-5 to TRBJ1-5; D unclear. CDR1 and CDR2 (germline): MNHEY, SVGAGI. V lost 2 bases, J lost 5 bases, and 10 bases lay in between. The CDR3 has 14 amino acids. DNA of the CDR3: TGTGCCAGCAGTTACGGGCAGAGCTATCAGCCCCAGCATTTT. It specifies CASSYGQSYQPQHF.

CDR3 DNA sequence: TGTGCCAGCAAAGTGGACAGGGCGAACACCGGGGAGCTGTTTTTT. Translation gives CASKVDRANTGELFF. J is TRBJ2-2 and V is TRBV7-2, with TRBD1 matching over 8 bases. Trimming removed 7 bases from V and 0 bases from J; junction bases left unmatched: 4. Germline V lookup: CDR1 SGHTA, CDR2 FQGNSA. The CDR3 runs 15 residues. Full variable domain (rest looked up from reference TRBV7-2 and TRBJ2-2): GAGVSQSPSNKVTEKGKDVELRCDPISGHTALYWYRQSLGQGLEFLIYFQGNSAPDKSGLPSDRFSAERTGGSVSTLTIQRTQQEDSAVYLCASKVDRANTGELFFGEGSRLTVL.

The rearrangement joins TRBV10-3 to TRBJ2-7; 8 positions agree with TRBD1. Trimming took 4 bases from V and 5 from J; bases not matched to a gene: 4. The CDR3 spans 13 residues. CDR1 and CDR2 (germline): ENHRY, SYGVKD. CDR3 in DNA: TGTGCCATCAGTGGACAGGGGCCGAACGAGCAGTACTTC. The encoded protein is CAISGQGPNEQYF.

The chain combines TRBV28 with TRBJ2-6; maybe TRBD2 (6 bases). The CDR3 is 15 amino acids. V dropped 7 bases and J dropped 0 bases, with 10 bases sitting between them. Germline values: CDR1 MDHEN, CDR2 SYDVKM. In nucleotides, the CDR3 is TGTGCCAGCACCCCCGGGGGCTCTGGGGCCAACGTCCTGACTTTC. Translation: CASTPGGSGANVLTF.

The chain joins TRBV10-2 to TRBJ2-7; TRBD2 matches 7 bases. V shed 8 bases and J 2 bases; nucleotides not matched to a gene: 3. CDR3 length: 12 residues. CDR1 WSHSY and CDR2 SAAADI come from the germline V gene. Here the CDR3 reads CASWEGAYEQYF. The CDR3 region has the DNA TGCGCCAGCTGGGAGGGCGCCTACGAGCAGTACTTC.

The V call is TRBV11-3, the J call TRBJ2-7, with TRBD2 matching 11 bases. J was trimmed by 1 base and V by 4 bases; bases with no gene match: 3. CDR1 and CDR2 from the germline V gene are SGHNT and YENEEA. This CDR3 is built from 15 residues. CDR3 sequence: CASSSGLAVSYEQYF. As DNA, the CDR3 is TGTGCCAGCAGCTCGGGACTAGCGGTTTCCTACGAGCAGTACTTC.

V and J are TRBV28 and TRBJ1-5; D uncertain. The CDR3 consists of 15 residues. CDR1 is MDHEN and CDR2 is SYDVKM in the germline V gene. Trimming removed 4 bases at V and 3 bases at J, with 13 bases between. The CDR3 region is CASSWVEQLNQPQHF. As DNA, the CDR3 is TGTGCCAGCAGTTGGGTGGAGCAACTCAATCAGCCCCAGCATTTT. Full variable domain (remainder filled in from reference TRBV28 and TRBJ1-5): DVKVTQSSRYLVKRTGEKVFLECVQDMDHENMFWYRQDPGLGLRLIYFSYDVKMKEKGDIPEGYSVSREKKERFSLILESASTNQTSMYLCASSWVEQLNQPQHFGDGTRLSIL.